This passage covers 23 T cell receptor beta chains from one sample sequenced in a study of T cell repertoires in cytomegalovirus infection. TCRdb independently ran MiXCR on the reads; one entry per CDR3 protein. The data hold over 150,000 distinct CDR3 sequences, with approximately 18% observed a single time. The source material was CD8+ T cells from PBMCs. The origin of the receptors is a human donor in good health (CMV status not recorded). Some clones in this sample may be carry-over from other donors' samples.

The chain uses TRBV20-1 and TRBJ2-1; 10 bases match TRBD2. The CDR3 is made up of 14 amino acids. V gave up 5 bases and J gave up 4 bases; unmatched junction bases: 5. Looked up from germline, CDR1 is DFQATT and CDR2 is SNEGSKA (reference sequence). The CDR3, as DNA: TGCAGTGCTGGTCTTAGCGGGGGGTACAATGAGCAGTTCTTC. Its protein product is CSAGLSGGYNEQFF.

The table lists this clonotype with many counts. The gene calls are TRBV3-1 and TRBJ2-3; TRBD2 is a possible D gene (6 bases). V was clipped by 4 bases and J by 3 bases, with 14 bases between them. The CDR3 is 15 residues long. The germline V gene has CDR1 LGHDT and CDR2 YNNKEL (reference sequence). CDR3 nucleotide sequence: TGTGCCAGCAGCCCGGAGGGCGACGTGACAGATACGCAGTATTTT. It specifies CASSPEGDVTDTQYF.

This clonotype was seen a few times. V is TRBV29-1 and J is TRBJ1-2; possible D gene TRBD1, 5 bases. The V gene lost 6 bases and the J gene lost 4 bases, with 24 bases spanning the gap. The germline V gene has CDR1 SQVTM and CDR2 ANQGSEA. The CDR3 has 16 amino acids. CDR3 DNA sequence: TGCAGCGTCGAGGGGCCCGACCCCACTGGGGGCTATGGCTACACCTTC. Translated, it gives CSVEGPDPTGGYGYTF.

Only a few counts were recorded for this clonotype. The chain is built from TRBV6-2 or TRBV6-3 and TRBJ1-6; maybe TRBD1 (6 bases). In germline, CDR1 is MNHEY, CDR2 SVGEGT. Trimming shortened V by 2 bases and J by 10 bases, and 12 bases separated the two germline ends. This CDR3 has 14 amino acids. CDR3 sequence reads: CASSYPGTPSPLHF. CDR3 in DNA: TGTGCCAGCAGTTACCCCGGGACACCGTCACCCCTCCACTTT.

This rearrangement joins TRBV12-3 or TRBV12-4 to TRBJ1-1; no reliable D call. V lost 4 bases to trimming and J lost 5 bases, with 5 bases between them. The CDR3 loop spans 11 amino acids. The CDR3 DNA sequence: TGTGCCAGCAGTTCTATTACTGAAGCTTTCTTT. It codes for CASSSITEAFF.

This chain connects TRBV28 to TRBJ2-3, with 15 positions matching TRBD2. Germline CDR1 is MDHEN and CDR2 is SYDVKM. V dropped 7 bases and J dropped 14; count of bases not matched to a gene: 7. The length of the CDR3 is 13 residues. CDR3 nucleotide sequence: TGTGCCAGCAATCGGGGACTAGCGGGGGGAAGGTATTTT. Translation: CASNRGLAGGRYF. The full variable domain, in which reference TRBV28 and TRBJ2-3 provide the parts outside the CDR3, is DVKVTQSSRYLVKRTGEKVFLECVQDMDHENMFWYRQDPGLGLRLIYFSYDVKMKEKGDIPEGYSVSREKKERFSLILESASTNQTSMYLCASNRGLAGGRYFGPGTRLTVL.

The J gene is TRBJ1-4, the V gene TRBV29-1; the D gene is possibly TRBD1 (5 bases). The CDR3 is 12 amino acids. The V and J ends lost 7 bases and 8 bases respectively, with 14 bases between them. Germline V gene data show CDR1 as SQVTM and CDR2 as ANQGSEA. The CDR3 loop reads CSAGRGREKLFF. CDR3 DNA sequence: TGCAGCGCCGGAAGGGGACGGGAAAAACTGTTTTTT.

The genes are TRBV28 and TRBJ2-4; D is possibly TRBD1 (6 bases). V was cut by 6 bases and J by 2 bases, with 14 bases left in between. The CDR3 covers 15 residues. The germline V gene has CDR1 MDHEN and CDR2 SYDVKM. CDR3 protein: CASSFLQGSKNIQYF. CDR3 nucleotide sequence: TGTGCCAGCAGCTTTCTACAGGGTTCCAAAAACATTCAGTACTTC.

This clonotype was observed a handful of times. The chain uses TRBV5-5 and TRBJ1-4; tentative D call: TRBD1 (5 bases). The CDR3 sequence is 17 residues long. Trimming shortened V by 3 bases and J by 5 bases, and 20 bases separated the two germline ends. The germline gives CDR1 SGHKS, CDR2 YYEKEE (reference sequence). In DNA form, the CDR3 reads TGTGCCAGCAGCTCACGACCGGGACTCACGGCGAATGAAAAACTGTTTTTT. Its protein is CASSSRPGLTANEKLFF. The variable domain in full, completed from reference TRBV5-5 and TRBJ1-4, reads DAGVTQSPTHLIKTRGQQVTLRCSPISGHKSVSWYQQVLGQGPQFIFQYYEKEERGRGNFPDRFSARQFPNYSSELNVNALLLGDSALYLCASSSRPGLTANEKLFFGSGTQLSVL.

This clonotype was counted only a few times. The CDR3 DNA reads as TGTGCCAGCAGCTTCTACAGGGGATACACTGAAGCTTTCTTT. It is translated as CASSFYRGYTEAFF. The rearrangement uses TRBV7-9 and TRBJ1-1; 7 nucleotides agree with TRBD1. The germline gives CDR1 SEHNR, CDR2 FQNEAQ (reference sequence). The CDR3 has 14 residues. Trimming at V came to 3 bases and at J to 3 bases, leaving 4 bases not matched to a gene. Using reference TRBV7-9 and TRBJ1-1 for the parts outside the CDR3, the full variable domain is DTGVSQNPRHKITKRGQNVTFRCDPISEHNRLYWYRQTLGQGPEFLTYFQNEAQLEKSRLLSDRFSAERPKGSFSTLEIQRTEQGDSAMYLCASSFYRGYTEAFFGQGTRLTVV.

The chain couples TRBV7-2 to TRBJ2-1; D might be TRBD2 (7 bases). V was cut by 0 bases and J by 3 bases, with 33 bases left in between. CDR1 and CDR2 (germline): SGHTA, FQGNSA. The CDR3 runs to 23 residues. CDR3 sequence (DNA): TGTGCCAGCAGCTTAGCCCCTACCGTGTCTTCGGGGGGCCAAAGTCGTTTCTACAATGAGCAGTTCTTC. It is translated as CASSLAPTVSSGGQSRFYNEQFF.

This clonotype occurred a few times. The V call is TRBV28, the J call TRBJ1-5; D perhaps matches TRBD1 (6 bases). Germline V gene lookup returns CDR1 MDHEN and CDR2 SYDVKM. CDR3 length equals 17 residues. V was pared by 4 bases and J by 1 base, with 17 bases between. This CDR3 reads CASSYRDNRWSNQPQHF. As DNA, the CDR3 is TGTGCCAGCAGTTACCGGGACAACCGGTGGAGCAATCAGCCCCAGCATTTT. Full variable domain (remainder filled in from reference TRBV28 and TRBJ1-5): DVKVTQSSRYLVKRTGEKVFLECVQDMDHENMFWYRQDPGLGLRLIYFSYDVKMKEKGDIPEGYSVSREKKERFSLILESASTNQTSMYLCASSYRDNRWSNQPQHFGDGTRLSIL.

CDR3 DNA: TGTGCCAGCAGTACCCTTTCTGGGCAGCTCTATGGCTACACCTTC. Protein product: CASSTLSGQLYGYTF. The chain carries TRBV12-3 or TRBV12-4 and TRBJ1-2, with D hard to call. The V and J ends lost 5 bases and 4 bases respectively, with 17 bases between them. This CDR3 has 15 amino acids.

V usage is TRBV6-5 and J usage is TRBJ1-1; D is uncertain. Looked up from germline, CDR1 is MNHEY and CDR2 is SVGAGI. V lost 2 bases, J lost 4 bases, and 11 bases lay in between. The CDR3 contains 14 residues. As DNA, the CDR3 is TGTGCCAGCAGTTACACGGGGAGCGGCACTGAAGCTTTCTTT. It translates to CASSYTGSGTEAFF.

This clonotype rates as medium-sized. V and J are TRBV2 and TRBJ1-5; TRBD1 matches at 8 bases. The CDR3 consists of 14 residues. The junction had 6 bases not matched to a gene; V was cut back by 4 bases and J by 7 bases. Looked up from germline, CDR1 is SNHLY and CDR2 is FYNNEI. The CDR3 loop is CASSVGQGAQPQHF. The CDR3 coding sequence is TGTGCCAGCAGTGTGGGGCAGGGGGCCCAGCCCCAGCATTTT.

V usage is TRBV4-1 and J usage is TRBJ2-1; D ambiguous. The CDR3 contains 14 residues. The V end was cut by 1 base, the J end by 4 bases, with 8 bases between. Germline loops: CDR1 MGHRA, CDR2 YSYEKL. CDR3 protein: CASSQVGNYNEQFF. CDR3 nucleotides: TGCGCCAGCAGCCAAGTCGGCAATTACAATGAGCAGTTCTTC.

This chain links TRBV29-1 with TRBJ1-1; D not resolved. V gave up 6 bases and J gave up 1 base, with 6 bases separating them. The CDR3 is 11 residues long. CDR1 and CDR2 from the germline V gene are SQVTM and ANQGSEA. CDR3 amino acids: CSVRRNTEAFF. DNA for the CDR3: TGCAGCGTAAGGCGGAACACTGAAGCTTTCTTT. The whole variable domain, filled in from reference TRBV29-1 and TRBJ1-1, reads SAVISQKPSRDICQRGTSLTIQCQVDSQVTMMFWYRQQPGQSLTLIATANQGSEATYESGFVIDKFPISRPNLTFSTLTVSNMSPEDSSIYLCSVRRNTEAFFGQGTRLTVV.

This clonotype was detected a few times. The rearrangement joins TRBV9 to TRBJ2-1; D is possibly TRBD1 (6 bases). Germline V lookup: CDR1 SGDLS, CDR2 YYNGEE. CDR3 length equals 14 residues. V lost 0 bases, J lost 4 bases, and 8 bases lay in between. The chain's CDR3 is CASSVEGVYNEQFF. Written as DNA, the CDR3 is TGTGCCAGCAGCGTAGAGGGGGTTTACAATGAGCAGTTCTTC. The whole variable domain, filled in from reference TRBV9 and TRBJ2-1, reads DSGVTQTPKHLITATGQRVTLRCSPRSGDLSVYWYQQSLDQGLQFLIQYYNGEERAKGNILERFSAQQFPDLHSELNLSSLELGDSALYFCASSVEGVYNEQFFGPGTRLTVL.

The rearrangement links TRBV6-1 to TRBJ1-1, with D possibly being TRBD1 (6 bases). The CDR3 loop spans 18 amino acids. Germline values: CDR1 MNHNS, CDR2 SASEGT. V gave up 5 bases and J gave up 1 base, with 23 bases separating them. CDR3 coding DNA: TGTGCCAGCAGTTTCCTGGACAGTGGTCTAATCCCGAACACTGAAGCTTTCTTT. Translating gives CASSFLDSGLIPNTEAFF.

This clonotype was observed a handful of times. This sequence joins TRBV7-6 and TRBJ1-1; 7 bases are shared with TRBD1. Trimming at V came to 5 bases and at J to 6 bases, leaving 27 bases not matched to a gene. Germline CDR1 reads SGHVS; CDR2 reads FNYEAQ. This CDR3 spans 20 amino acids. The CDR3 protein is CASSPRGISQGFNYYAEAFF. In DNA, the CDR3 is TGTGCCAGCAGCCCCCGCGGGATTTCACAGGGGTTTAATTATTACGCTGAAGCTTTCTTT.

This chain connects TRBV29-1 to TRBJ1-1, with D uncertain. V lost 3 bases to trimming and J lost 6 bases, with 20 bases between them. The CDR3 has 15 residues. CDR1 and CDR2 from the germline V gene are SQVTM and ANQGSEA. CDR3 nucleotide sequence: TGCAGCGTTGATATAGGAGGTCGTGGACGATCTGAAGCTTTCTTT. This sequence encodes CSVDIGGRGRSEAFF.

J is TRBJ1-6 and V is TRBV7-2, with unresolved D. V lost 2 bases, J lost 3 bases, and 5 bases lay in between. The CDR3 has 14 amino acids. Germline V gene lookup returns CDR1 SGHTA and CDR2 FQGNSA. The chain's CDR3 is CASSLPIYNSPLHF. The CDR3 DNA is TGTGCCAGCAGCTTACCAATCTATAATTCACCCCTCCACTTT.

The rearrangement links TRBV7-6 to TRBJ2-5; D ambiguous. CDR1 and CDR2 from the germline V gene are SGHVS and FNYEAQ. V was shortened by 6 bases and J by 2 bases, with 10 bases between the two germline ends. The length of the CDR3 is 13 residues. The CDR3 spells CASSPTLQETQYF. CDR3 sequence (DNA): TGTGCCAGCAGTCCGACCCTTCAAGAGACCCAGTACTTC.